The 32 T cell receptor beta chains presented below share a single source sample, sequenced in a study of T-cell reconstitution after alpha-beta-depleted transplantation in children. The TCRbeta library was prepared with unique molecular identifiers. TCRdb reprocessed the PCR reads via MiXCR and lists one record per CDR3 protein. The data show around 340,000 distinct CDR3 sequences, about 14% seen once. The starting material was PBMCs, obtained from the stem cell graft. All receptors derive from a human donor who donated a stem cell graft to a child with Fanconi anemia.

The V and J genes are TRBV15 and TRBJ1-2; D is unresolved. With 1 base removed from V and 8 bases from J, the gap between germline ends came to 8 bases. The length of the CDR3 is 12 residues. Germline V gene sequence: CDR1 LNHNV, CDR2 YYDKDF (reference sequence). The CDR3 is CATSRGSSGYTF. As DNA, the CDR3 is TGTGCCACCAGCAGAGGATCGTCGGGCTACACCTTC.

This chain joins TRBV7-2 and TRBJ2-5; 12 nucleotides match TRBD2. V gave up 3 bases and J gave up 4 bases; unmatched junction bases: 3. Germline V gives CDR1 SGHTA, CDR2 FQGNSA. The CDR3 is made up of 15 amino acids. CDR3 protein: CASSFSSGGGETQYF. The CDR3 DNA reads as TGTGCCAGCAGCTTCTCTAGCGGGGGGGGAGAGACCCAGTACTTC.

CDR3 bases: TGTGCCAGCAGCAAAGAAACTGAAGCTTTCTTT. Amino acid sequence: CASSKETEAFF. This rearrangement joins TRBV12-3 or TRBV12-4 to TRBJ1-1, with D unclear. The V and J ends lost 6 bases and 5 bases respectively, with 7 bases between them. The CDR3 has 11 residues.

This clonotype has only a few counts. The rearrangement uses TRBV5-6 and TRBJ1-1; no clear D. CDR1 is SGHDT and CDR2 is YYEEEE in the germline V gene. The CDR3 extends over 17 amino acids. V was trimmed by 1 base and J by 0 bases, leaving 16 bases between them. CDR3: CASSLWLRLTMNTEAFF. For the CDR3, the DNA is TGTGCCAGCAGCTTGTGGCTACGCCTTACAATGAACACTGAAGCTTTCTTT.

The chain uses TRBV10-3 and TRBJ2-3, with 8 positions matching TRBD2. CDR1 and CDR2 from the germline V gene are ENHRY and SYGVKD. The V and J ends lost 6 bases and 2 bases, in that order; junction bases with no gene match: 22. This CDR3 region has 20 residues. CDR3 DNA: TGTGCCATCAGCGACTACCAATGGGAGGTAGCGGGGCCAGACACAGATACGCAGTATTTT. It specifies CAISDYQWEVAGPDTDTQYF.

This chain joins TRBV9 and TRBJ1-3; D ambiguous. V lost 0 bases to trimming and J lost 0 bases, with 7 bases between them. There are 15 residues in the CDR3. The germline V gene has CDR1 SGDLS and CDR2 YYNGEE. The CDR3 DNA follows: TGTGCCAGCAGCGTAGAGCCGAGCTCTGGAAACACCATATATTTT. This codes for CASSVEPSSGNTIYF.

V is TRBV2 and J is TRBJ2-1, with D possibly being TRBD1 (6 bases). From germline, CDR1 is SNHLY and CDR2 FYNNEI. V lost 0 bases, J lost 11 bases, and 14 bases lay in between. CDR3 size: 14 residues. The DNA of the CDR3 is TGTGCCAGCAGTGAAGCGGGACAAGACCTCCAGCAGTTCTTC. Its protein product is CASSEAGQDLQQFF.

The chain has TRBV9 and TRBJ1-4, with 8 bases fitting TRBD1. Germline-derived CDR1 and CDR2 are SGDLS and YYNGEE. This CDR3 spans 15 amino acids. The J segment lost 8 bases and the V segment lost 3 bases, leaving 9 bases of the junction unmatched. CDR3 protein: CASSAPGQGREKLFF. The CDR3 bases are TGTGCCAGCAGCGCTCCAGGACAGGGTAGAGAAAAACTGTTTTTT.

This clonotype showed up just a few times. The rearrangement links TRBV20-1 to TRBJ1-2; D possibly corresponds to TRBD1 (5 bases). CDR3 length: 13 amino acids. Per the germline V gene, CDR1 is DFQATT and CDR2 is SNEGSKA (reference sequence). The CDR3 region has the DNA TGCCTGACCATGGGGACCGACCGTTTTGGCTACACCTTC. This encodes CLTMGTDRFGYTF.

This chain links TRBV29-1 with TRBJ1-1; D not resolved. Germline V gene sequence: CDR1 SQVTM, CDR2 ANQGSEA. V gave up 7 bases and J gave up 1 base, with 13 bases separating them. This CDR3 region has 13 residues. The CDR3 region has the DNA TGCAGCGGGCGGCTGTCGTGGAACACTGAAGCTTTCTTT. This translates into CSGRLSWNTEAFF.

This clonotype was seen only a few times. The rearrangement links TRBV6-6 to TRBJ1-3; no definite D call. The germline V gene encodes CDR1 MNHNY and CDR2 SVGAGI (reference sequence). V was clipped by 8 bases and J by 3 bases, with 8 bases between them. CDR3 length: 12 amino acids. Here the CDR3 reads CASATDGNTIYF. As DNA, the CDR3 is TGTGCCAGCGCCACGGATGGAAACACCATATATTTT.

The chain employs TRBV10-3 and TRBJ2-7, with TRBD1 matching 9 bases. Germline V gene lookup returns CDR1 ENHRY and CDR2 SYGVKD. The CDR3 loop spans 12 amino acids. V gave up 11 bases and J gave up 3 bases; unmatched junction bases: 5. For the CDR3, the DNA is TGTGCCTTGGGGACAGGGAACTACGAGCAGTACTTC. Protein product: CALGTGNYEQYF.

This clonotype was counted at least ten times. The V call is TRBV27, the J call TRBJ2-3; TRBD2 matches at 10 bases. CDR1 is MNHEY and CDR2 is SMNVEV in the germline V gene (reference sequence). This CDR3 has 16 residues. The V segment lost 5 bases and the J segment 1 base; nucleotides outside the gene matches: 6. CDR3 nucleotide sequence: TGTGCCAGCAGTCCCTCCACTAGCGGGGGCACAGATACGCAGTATTTT. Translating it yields CASSPSTSGGTDTQYF.

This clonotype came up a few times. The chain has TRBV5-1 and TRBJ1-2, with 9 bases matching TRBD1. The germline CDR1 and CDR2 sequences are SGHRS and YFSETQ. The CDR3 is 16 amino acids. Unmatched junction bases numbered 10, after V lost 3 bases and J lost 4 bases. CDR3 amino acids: CASSSDPGQGTYGYTF. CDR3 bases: TGCGCCAGCAGCTCCGATCCGGGACAGGGAACCTATGGCTACACCTTC.

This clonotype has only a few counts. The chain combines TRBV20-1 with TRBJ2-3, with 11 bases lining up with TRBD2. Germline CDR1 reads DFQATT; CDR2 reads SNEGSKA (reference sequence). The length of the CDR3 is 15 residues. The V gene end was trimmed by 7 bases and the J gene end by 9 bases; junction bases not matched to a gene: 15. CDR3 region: CSDSTSGAPLGTQYF. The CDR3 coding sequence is TGCAGTGACTCGACTAGCGGGGCTCCACTCGGGACGCAGTATTTT.

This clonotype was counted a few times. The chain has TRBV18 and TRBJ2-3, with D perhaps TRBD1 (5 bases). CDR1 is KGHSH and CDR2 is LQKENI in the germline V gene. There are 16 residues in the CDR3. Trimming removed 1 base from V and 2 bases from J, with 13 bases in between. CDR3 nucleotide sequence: TGTGCCAGCTCACCACTCACAGGAGCTCACACAGATACGCAGTATTTT. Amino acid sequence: CASSPLTGAHTDTQYF.

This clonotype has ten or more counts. The DNA for the CDR3 is TGTGCCAGTGCTAGCGGGGGAGCGAACACCGGGGAGCTGTTTTTT. The encoded protein is CASASGGANTGELFF. The rearrangement links TRBV6-1 to TRBJ2-2; TRBD2 matches at 10 bases. V lost 9 bases to trimming and J lost 0 bases; unmatched junction nucleotides: 4. CDR1 and CDR2 from the germline V gene are MNHNS and SASEGT. The CDR3 covers 15 residues.

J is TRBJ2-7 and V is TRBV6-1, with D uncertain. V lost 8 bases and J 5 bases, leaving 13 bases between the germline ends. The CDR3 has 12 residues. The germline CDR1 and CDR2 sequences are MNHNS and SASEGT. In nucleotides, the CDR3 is TGTGCCAGCGGTCCCCGTTTGGACGAGCAGTACTTC. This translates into CASGPRLDEQYF.

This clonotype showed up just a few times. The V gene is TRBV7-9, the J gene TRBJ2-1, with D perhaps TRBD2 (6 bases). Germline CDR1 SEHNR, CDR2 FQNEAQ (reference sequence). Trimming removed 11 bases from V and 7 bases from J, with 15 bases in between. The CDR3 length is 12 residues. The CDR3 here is CAQSFRGNEQFF. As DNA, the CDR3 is TGTGCCCAGTCATTCCGGGGGAATGAGCAGTTCTTC.

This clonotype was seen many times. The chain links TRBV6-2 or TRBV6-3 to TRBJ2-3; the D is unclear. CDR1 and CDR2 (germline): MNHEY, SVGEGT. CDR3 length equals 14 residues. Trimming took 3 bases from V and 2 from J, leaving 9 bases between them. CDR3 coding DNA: TGTGCCAGCAGTTATCGGCAGACCACAGATACGCAGTATTTT. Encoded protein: CASSYRQTTDTQYF.

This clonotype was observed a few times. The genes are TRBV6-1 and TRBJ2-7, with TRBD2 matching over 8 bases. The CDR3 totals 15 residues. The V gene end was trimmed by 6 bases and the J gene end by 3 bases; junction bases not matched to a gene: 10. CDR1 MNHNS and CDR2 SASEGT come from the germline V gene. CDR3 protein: CASRARLASVYEQYF. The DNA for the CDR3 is TGTGCCAGCAGGGCTCGACTAGCGTCAGTCTACGAGCAGTACTTC.

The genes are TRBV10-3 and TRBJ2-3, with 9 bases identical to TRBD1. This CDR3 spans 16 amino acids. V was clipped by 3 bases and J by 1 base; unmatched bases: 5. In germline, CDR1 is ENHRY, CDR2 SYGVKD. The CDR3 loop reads CAISDSWTGGTDTQYF. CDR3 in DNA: TGTGCCATCAGTGATTCGTGGACAGGGGGCACAGATACGCAGTATTTT.

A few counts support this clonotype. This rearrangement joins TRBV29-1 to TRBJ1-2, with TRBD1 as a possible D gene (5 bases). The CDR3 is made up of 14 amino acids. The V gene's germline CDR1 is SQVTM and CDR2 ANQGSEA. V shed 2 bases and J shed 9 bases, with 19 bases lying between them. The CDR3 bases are TGCAGCGTTGAACCCCCTGGGGCCCCAGAGAGCTACACCTTC. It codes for CSVEPPGAPESYTF.

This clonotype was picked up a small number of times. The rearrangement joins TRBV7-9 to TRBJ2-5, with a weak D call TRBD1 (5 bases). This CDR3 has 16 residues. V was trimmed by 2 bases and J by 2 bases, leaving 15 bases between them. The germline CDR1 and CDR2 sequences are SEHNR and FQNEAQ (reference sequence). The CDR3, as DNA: TGTGCCAGCAGCTTAAGGGGTTGGGGCGGTCAAGAGACCCAGTACTTC. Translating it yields CASSLRGWGGQETQYF.

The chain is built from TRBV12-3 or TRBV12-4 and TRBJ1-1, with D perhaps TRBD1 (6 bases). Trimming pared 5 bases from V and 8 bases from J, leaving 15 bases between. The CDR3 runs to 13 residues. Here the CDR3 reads CASSHEQGREAFF. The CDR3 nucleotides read TGTGCCAGCAGTCACGAACAGGGACGAGAAGCTTTCTTT.

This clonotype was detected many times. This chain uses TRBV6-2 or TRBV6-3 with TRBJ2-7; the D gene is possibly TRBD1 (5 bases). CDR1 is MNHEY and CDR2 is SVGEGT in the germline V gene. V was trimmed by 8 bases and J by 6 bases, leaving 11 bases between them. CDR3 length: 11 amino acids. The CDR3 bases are TGTGCCAGCGTTAAGGGGTCCGAGCAGTACGTC. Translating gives CASVKGSEQYV.

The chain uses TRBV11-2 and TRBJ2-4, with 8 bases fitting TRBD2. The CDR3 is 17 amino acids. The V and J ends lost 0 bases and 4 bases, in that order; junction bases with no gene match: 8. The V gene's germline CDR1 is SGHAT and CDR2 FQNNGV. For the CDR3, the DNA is TGTGCCAGCAGCTTAGATTCGGGCGGGAGGAGAAAAAACATTCAGTACTTC. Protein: CASSLDSGGRRKNIQYF.

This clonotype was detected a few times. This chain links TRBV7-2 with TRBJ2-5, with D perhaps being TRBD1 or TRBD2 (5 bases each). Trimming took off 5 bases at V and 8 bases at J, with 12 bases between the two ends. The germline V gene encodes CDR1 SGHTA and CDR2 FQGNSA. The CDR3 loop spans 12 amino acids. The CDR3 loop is CASSPNRDTQYF. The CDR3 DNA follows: TGTGCCAGCAGCCCCAACCGGGACACCCAGTACTTC.

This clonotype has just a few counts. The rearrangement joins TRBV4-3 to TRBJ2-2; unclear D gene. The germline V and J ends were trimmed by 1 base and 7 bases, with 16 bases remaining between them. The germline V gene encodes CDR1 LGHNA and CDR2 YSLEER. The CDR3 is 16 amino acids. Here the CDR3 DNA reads TGCGCCAGCAGCCAAGGTTTGGGTGGGCTACGCGGGGAGCTGTTTTTT. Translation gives CASSQGLGGLRGELFF.

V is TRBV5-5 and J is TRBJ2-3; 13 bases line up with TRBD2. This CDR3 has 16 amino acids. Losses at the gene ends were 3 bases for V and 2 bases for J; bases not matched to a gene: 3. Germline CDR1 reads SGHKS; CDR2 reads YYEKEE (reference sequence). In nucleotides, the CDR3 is TGTGCCAGCAGCTCGGGACTAGCGGGGCCCACAGATACGCAGTATTTT. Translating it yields CASSSGLAGPTDTQYF.

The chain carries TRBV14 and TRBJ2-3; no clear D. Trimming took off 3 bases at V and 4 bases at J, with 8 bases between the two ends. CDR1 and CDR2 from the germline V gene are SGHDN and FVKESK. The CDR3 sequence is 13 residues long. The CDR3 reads CASSQTRADTQYF. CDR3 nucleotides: TGTGCCAGCAGCCAGACCCGTGCAGATACGCAGTATTTT. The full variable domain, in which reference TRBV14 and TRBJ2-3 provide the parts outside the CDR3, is EAGVTQFPSHSVIEKGQTVTLRCDPISGHDNLYWYRRVMGKEIKFLLHFVKESKQDESGMPNNRFLAERTGGTYSTLKVQPAELEDSGVYFCASSQTRADTQYFGPGTRLTVL.

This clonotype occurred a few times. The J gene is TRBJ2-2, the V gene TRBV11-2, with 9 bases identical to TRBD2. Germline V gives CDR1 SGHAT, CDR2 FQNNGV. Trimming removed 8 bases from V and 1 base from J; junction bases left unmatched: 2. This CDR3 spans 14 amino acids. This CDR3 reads CASGGGGNTGELFF. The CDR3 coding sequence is TGTGCCAGCGGCGGGGGGGGGAACACCGGGGAGCTGTTTTTT.